In this sample, the clone carrying this T cell receptor (beta chain) turned up many times. The antigen remains undetermined. V lost 10 bases and J lost 3; bases outside the gene matches: 7. Per the germline V gene, CDR1 is MGHDK and CDR2 is SYGVNS. The CDR3 length is 14 residues. Using RNA template, CDR3s of TCR alpha and beta were amplified with iRepertoire arm-PCR. Tissue mRNA or PBMC total RNA, 100-400 ng, went into one-step reverse transcription and amplification. TCRdb reprocessed the multiplex PCR reads with MiXCR, giving one entry per CDR3 protein. The sample yields about 410,000 distinct CDR3 sequences, approximately 42% seen once. This sample was included in a study of glioma-infiltrating T cells. Study context: Samples included WHO grade II oligodendrogliomas or astrocytomas and initial-diagnosis grade IV glioblastomas. Findings and limits, study-wide: Patients with low tissue-blood divergence carried a signature set of shared blood CDR3 motifs.

The receptor comes from a human donor with low-grade glioma or glioblastoma, undergoing nonglioma brain surgery, or in good health (not recorded which). The rearrangement uses TRBV25-1 and TRBJ2-2; TRBD1 aligns across 8 bases. The sequenced sample was glioma tissue, nonneoplastic brain tissue, or PBMCs (not recorded which). CDR3 sequence reads: CATQGQADTGELFF. CDR3 coding DNA: TGTGCCACCCAGGGACAGGCGGACACCGGGGAGCTGTTTTTT.